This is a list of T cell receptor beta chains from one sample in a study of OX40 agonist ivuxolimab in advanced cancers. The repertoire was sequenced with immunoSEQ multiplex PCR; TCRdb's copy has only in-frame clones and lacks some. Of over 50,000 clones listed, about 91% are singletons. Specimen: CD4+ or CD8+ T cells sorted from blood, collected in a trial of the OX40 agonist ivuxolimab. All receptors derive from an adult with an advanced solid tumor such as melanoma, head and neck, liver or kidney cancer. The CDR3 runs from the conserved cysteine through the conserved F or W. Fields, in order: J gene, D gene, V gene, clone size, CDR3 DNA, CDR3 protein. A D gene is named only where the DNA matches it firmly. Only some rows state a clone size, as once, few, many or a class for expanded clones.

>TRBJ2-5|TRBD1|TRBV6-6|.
TGTGCCGAAGGACAGGGTCAGGCCCAGTACTTC
CAEGQGQAQYF
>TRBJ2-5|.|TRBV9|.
TGTGCCAGCAGCGTAGGGAATGGGGGGGAGACCCAGTACTTC
CASSVGNGGETQYF
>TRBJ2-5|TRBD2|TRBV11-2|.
TGTGCCAGCAGCCAAGTAGCGGGTACCATTGAGACCCAGTACTTC
CASSQVAGTIETQYF
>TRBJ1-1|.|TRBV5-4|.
TGTGCCTCCTCATATCCCAAAACTGAAGCTTTCTTT
CASSYPKTEAFF
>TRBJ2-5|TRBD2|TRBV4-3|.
TGCGCCAGCAGCCAAGATAGGCGGGGGAAAGAGACCCAGTACTTC
CASSQDRRGKETQYF
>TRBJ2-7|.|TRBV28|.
TGTGCCAGCCTTACAGGGTCCAGAAACGAGCAGTACTTC
CASLTGSRNEQYF
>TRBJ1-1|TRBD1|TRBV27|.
TGTGCCAGCCACAATGAGGGGGCGTCTGAAGCTTTCTTT
CASHNEGASEAFF
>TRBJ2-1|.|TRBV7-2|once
TGTGCCAGCAGCTTAGGGCTGGGAAGTGAGCAGTTCTTC
CASSLGLGSEQFF
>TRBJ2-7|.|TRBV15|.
TGTGCCACCAGCAGAACGGGCCCAATCTCCTACGAGCAGTACTTC
CATSRTGPISYEQYF
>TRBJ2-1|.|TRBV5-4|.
TGTGCCAGCAGCGACTTAATGAGCTCCTACAATGAGCAGTTCTTC
CASSDLMSSYNEQFF
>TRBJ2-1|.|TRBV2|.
TGTGCCAGGGCAAGTAGTTTCTGGGATGAGCAGTTCTTC
CARASSFWDEQFF
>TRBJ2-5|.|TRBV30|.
TGTGCCTGGTCCCTCTCCCGGCGACAAAAGGAGACCCAGTACTTC
CAWSLSRRQKETQYF
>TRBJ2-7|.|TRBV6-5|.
TGTGCCAGCAGTTACTCGCAGGGTCCCGAGCAGTACTTC
CASSYSQGPEQYF
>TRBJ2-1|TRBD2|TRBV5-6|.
TGTGCCAGCAGCTTGTTGGCTAGCGGGAGGACTGAGCAGTTCTTC
CASSLLASGRTEQFF
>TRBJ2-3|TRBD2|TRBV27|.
TGTGCCACCGCAGAGCGGGAGAGCACAGATACGCAGTATTTT
CATAERESTDTQYF
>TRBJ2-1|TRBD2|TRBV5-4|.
TGTGCCAGCAGCGGGGGACTAGCGGGAGTGATCAATGAGCAGTTCTTC
CASSGGLAGVINEQFF
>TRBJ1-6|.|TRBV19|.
TGTGCCAGTAGTATGTCTCAGTTTTCACCCCTCCACTTT
CASSMSQFSPLHF
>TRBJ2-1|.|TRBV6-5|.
TGTGCCAGCAGTTACGGTAAATACAATGAGCAGTTCTTC
CASSYGKYNEQFF
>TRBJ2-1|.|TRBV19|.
TGTGCCAGTAGTATAGACCTCTTGGGACCGACGGGCGATGAGCAGTTCTTC
CASSIDLLGPTGDEQFF
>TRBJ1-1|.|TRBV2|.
TGTGCCAGCAGTCGTGCCTCGAACACTGAAGCTTTCTTT
CASSRASNTEAFF
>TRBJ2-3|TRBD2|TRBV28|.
TGTGCCAGCAGTTTGCCTAGCGGGATGGTTACAGATACGCAGTATTTT
CASSLPSGMVTDTQYF
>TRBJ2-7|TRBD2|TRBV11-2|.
TGTGCCAGCAGCTCCCCCTCTCATAGCGGGAGGGCCCTCCACGAGCAGTACTTC
CASSSPSHSGRALHEQYF
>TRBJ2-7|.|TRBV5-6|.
TGTGCCAGCAGCGCCGGGGCTGGCTCCTACGAGCAGTACTTC
CASSAGAGSYEQYF